The next 17 T cell receptor beta chains were all read from a single sample in a study of T cell responses to AZD1222 COVID-19 vaccine. Measured with immunoSEQ multiplex PCR; TCRdb has only the in-frame clones, and not every one. The sample lists about 210,000 clones; roughly 94% were seen once. Sequencing was performed on peripheral blood, taken 28 days after the second dose of the MenACWY control vaccine. These receptors all stem from an adult who received the MenACWY meningococcal vaccine as a control.

This chain links TRBV2 with TRBJ2-7, with TRBD2 identical over 11 bases. The trim removed 4 bases at V and 5 bases at J, leaving 1 base unmatched. The germline V gene has CDR1 SNHLY and CDR2 FYNNEI. The CDR3 has 13 amino acids. CDR3 nucleotide sequence: TGTGCCAGCAGTGTAGCGGGAGGGGACGAGCAGTACTTC. It yields the protein CASSVAGGDEQYF.

The rearrangement uses TRBV5-1 and TRBJ1-1; D is perhaps TRBD1 (5 bases). The V end lost 3 bases, the J end lost 1 base, and 13 bases lay between the germline ends. The V gene's germline CDR1 is SGHRS and CDR2 YFSETQ. This CDR3 is built from 15 residues. The DNA of the CDR3 is TGCGCCAGCAGCTGGACGGAGGGGTGGAACACTGAAGCTTTCTTT. Translated, it gives CASSWTEGWNTEAFF.

CDR3 in amino acids: CASRAGGEKLFF. CDR3 bases: TGTGCCAGCAGGGCGGGGGGCGAAAAACTGTTTTTT. The genes are TRBV28 and TRBJ1-4, with D tentatively TRBD1 (6 bases). The germline CDR1 and CDR2 sequences are MDHEN and SYDVKM. The CDR3 loop spans 12 amino acids. Trimming stripped 6 bases from V and 8 bases from J, with 10 bases between.

The count of this clone is one. This sequence joins TRBV15 and TRBJ1-1, with D possibly being TRBD1 (6 bases). V gave up 5 bases and J gave up 3 bases, with 13 bases separating them. Germline V gives CDR1 LNHNV, CDR2 YYDKDF (reference sequence). The CDR3 extends over 14 amino acids. The CDR3 sequence is CATSGRGLDTEAFF. CDR3 DNA: TGTGCCACCAGCGGACGGGGGCTAGACACTGAAGCTTTCTTT.

The genes are TRBV6-5 and TRBJ1-3, with 8 bases that match TRBD1. Trimming took 7 bases from V and 5 from J; bases not matched to a gene: 4. Germline CDR1 and CDR2: MNHEY and SVGAGI. CDR3 length equals 13 residues. For the CDR3, the DNA is TGTGCCAGCATGCAGGGGGCGAGAAACACCATATATTTT. It encodes CASMQGARNTIYF.

CDR3 DNA sequence: TGTGCCAGCAGTGTGGGACTAGCGGGACCTAATCTTCTCTACGAGCAGTACTTC. It translates to CASSVGLAGPNLLYEQYF. The J gene is TRBJ2-7, the V gene TRBV28, with TRBD2 matching over 13 bases. J was trimmed by 3 bases and V by 5 bases; bases with no gene match: 13. The CDR3 is 18 residues long. Germline V gene lookup returns CDR1 MDHEN and CDR2 SYDVKM.

This chain uses TRBV14 with TRBJ2-5; perhaps TRBD2 as D (5 bases). This CDR3 spans 14 amino acids. V lost 0 bases and J 3 bases, leaving 8 bases between the germline ends. CDR1 and CDR2 from the germline V gene are SGHDN and FVKESK. The CDR3 loop is CASSQDYGEETQYF. The CDR3 DNA reads TGTGCCAGCAGCCAAGATTACGGGGAAGAGACCCAGTACTTC. Variable domain in full (rest from reference TRBV14 and TRBJ2-5): EAGVTQFPSHSVIEKGQTVTLRCDPISGHDNLYWYRRVMGKEIKFLLHFVKESKQDESGMPNNRFLAERTGGTYSTLKVQPAELEDSGVYFCASSQDYGEETQYFGPGTRLLVL.

The chain combines TRBV7-6 with TRBJ1-3; TRBD1 agrees at 7 bases. After removal of 1 base from V and 1 base from J, the junction contained 1 base not matched to a gene. Germline lookup yields CDR1 SGHVS and CDR2 FNYEAQ. This CDR3 spans 15 amino acids. CDR3 amino acids: CASSLGRGSGNTIYF. For the CDR3, the DNA is TGTGCCAGCAGCTTAGGCAGGGGGTCTGGAAACACCATATATTTT.

The rearrangement joins TRBV29-1 to TRBJ1-2; D remains unclear. The germline gives CDR1 SQVTM, CDR2 ANQGSEA. Trimming left V 3 bases short and J 13 bases short, with 9 bases between. The CDR3 loop spans 9 amino acids. CDR3 sequence (DNA): TGCAGCGTTGACCAGGAACTCACCTTC. Translated, it gives CSVDQELTF.

V and J are TRBV7-9 and TRBJ2-3, with 11 bases aligning to TRBD1. Germline assignment: CDR1 SEHNR and CDR2 FQNEAQ (reference sequence). The CDR3 sequence is 15 residues long. V gave up 5 bases and J gave up 3 bases; unmatched junction bases: 4. The CDR3 DNA sequence: TGTGCCAGCAGCACGGACAGGGGGCGGACAGATACGCAGTATTTT. It codes for CASSTDRGRTDTQYF.

In this sample, this clone turned up a few times. The V gene is TRBV3-1 (or the pseudogene TRBV3-2), the J gene TRBJ2-3, with a possible D match to TRBD1 (6 bases). With 1 base removed from V and 5 bases from J, the gap between germline ends came to 22 bases. CDR1 LGHDT and CDR2 YNNKEL come from the germline V gene (reference sequence). This CDR3 spans 18 amino acids. The CDR3 region is CASSQGGLRGSVRDTQYF. In nucleotides, the CDR3 is TGTGCCAGCAGCCAAGGGGGGCTGAGGGGCTCCGTCAGAGATACGCAGTATTTT.

V and J are TRBV15 and TRBJ2-1; the D is unclear. CDR3 size: 17 residues. Trimming removed 2 bases at V and 5 bases at J, with 19 bases between. Germline assignment: CDR1 LNHNV and CDR2 YYDKDF (reference sequence). CDR3 sequence: CATSRNRRGPADNEQFF. DNA for the CDR3: TGTGCCACCAGCAGAAACCGCAGAGGACCTGCCGACAATGAGCAGTTCTTC.

The chain is built from TRBV6-5 and TRBJ1-1, with no clear D. In germline, CDR1 is MNHEY, CDR2 SVGAGI. V was cut by 1 base and J by 3 bases, with 6 bases left in between. The CDR3 consists of 13 residues. The CDR3 is CASSYLGYTEAFF. CDR3 bases: TGTGCCAGCAGTTACTTGGGGTACACTGAAGCTTTCTTT.

V and J are TRBV9 and TRBJ2-3; 13 bases are a match to TRBD2. The germline gives CDR1 SGDLS, CDR2 YYNGEE. CDR3 length: 17 residues. Trimming removed 4 bases from V and 1 base from J; junction bases left unmatched: 6. In nucleotides, the CDR3 is TGTGCCAGCAGCCGGACTAGCGGGAGTATTGGCACAGATACGCAGTATTTT. Translation gives CASSRTSGSIGTDTQYF.

The rearrangement joins TRBV5-6 to TRBJ2-1; the D is unclear. In germline, CDR1 is SGHDT, CDR2 YYEEEE. The CDR3 covers 11 residues. The V gene lost 5 bases and the J gene lost 9 bases, with 9 bases spanning the gap. CDR3 in DNA: TGTGCCAGCAGTCTTTTCGGTGAGCAGTTCTTC. This gives the protein CASSLFGEQFF.

The chain joins TRBV3-1 (or the pseudogene TRBV3-2) to TRBJ2-7; the match to TRBD2 covers 9 bases. The V gene's germline CDR1 is LGHDT and CDR2 YNNKEL (reference sequence). There are 14 residues in the CDR3. Trimming took 6 bases from V and 2 from J; bases not matched to a gene: 5. The CDR3 region is CASRGGGAPYEQYF. Here the CDR3 DNA reads TGTGCCAGCAGGGGCGGGGGGGCCCCCTACGAGCAGTACTTC.

The chain carries TRBV28 and TRBJ2-7; 12 bases map to TRBD1. CDR1 MDHEN and CDR2 SYDVKM come from the germline V gene. The CDR3 length is 15 residues. The ends lost 3 bases at V and 1 base at J; junction bases unmatched: 1. CDR3 bases: TGTGCCAGCAGTTTGGGACAGGGGGCGTCCTACGAGCAGTACTTC. This codes for CASSLGQGASYEQYF.